Sequencing of this T cell receptor (beta chain) was carried out in a study of T cell therapy after organ transplantation. Study-wide context: Therapy products were autologous CMV-specific T cells, peptide-expanded for approximately 14 days.

Notes on the study in general: Nonresponder repertoires showed strong pretherapy expansions, barely changing post-therapy.

This clone was counted only a few times. Its antigen is as yet unknown. Generated by immunoSEQ multiplex PCR, the TCRdb table keeps only in-frame clones and is missing some. The data show about 48,000 clones, less than 95% seen once. The sequence was collected from a human patient who had received a solid organ transplant and had CMV disease. The sample in question was CD8+ T cells from blood, obtained before autologous CMV-specific T cell therapy.

CDR3 sequence (DNA): TGTGCCATCAGGGCGGACAGCAACACTGAAGCTTTCTTT. Its protein is CAIRADSNTEAFF. The V gene is TRBV10-3, the J gene TRBJ1-1; D might be TRBD1 (6 bases). Per the germline V gene, CDR1 is ENHRY and CDR2 is SYGVKD. Trimming removed 6 bases at V and 2 bases at J, with 10 bases between. The CDR3 loop spans 13 amino acids.